Reported below is one T cell receptor beta chain. Its antigen is currently unknown. This specimen comes from a study of radiotherapy plus CTLA-4 blockade in lung cancer. Across the study: Objective responses were seen in about a sixth of patients, disease control in about 30%.

The protocol was immunoSEQ multiplex PCR, while the TCRdb copy is restricted to in-frame clones and leaves out a portion. The top ten clones hold approximately 10% of a sample with some 37,000 clones, around 77% of them seen once. Study conclusions and caveats: Together with interferon-beta, which increased in serum after radiation, early dynamic changes in blood T cell clones were reportedly the best predictors of response. Clones derived from tumor TCRs expanded in blood after radiotherapy plus ipilimumab.

The study gave focal radiation plus ipilimumab CTLA-4 blockade to patients with chemo-refractory metastatic non-small-cell lung cancer. This clonotype originated in a human donor with non-small cell lung cancer who had stable disease on radiotherapy plus ipilimumab. The specimen comprised peripheral blood, sampled from a patient treated with radiotherapy plus ipilimumab.

Here the CDR3 reads CASSQRAPSTGELFF. The DNA of the CDR3 is TGTGCCAGCTCCCAGCGGGCCCCGAGCACCGGGGAGCTGTTTTTT. The chain couples TRBV18 to TRBJ2-2; D possibly corresponds to TRBD2 (6 bases). CDR1 is KGHSH, CDR2 LQKENI, per germline. The CDR3 loop spans 15 amino acids. V lost 6 bases to trimming and J lost 4 bases, with 15 bases between them.